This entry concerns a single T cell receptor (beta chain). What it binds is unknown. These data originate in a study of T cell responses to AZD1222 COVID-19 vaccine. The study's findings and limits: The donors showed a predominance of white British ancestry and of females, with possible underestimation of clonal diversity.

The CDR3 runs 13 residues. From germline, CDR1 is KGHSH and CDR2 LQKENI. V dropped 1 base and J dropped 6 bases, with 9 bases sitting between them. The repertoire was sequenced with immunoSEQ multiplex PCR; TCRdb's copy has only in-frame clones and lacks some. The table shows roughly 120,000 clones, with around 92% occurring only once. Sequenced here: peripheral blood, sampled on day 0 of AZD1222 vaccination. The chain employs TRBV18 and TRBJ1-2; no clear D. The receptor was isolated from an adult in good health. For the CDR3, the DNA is TGTGCCAGCTCACCACAGGAGGCGGATGGCTACACCTTC. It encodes CASSPQEADGYTF.